This is a list of T cell receptor beta chains from one sample in a study of response to subunit inactivated influenza vaccine. TCRdb reanalysed the RT-PCR reads using MiXCR and keeps one entry per CDR3 protein. The sample has about 570,000 distinct CDR3 sequences; 10% to 12% are singletons. The same sample was also studied in work on T cells expressing NK-cell markers.

The sample was PBMCs from blood, taken on the day of vaccination. The receptor source for this set is a man aged 50-60 years who received an inactivated influenza vaccine. Each CDR3 is given with its conserved first and last residue. The D gene is left open where the match is weak. Where a row states a size, it is once, few, many or the class of an expanded clone; other rows omit it.

size,J,D,V,DNA,CDR3
many,TRBJ1-6,NA,TRBV3-1,TGTGCCAGCAGCCTAAGGATTGACAGAGATAATTCACCCCTCCACTTT,CASSLRIDRDNSPLHF
NA,TRBJ2-5,NA,TRBV7-2,TGTGCCAGCAGCTTACAAGGGAGGTGGACCCAGTACTTC,CASSLQGRWTQYF
many,TRBJ1-1,NA,TRBV5-1,TGCGCCAGCAGCATCAACTTGAACACTGAAGCTTTCTTT,CASSINLNTEAFF
NA,TRBJ2-6,NA,TRBV7-9,TGTGCCAGCAGGGAGGGGGTTTCTGGGGCCAACGTCCTGACTTTC,CASREGVSGANVLTF
few,TRBJ2-3,NA,TRBV20-1,TGCAGTGCTAGAGATCAGGGGAGGGCAGATACGCAGTATTTT,CSARDQGRADTQYF
few,TRBJ2-1,TRBD2,TRBV10-3,TGTGCCATCAGGGCCCTAGCGGGGGGATCGAGCTCCTACAATGAGCAGTTCTTC,CAIRALAGGSSSYNEQFF
NA,TRBJ1-5,TRBD1,TRBV4-2,TGTGCCAGCAGCCAAGGTGGAGGGGGCGTCTTTAGCCAGCCCCAGCATTTT,CASSQGGGGVFSQPQHF
many,TRBJ2-1,TRBD2,TRBV4-1,TGCGCCAGCAGCCAAACACTAGCGGGGGGGCACAATGAGCAGTTCTTC,CASSQTLAGGHNEQFF
NA,TRBJ2-2,TRBD2,TRBV9,TGTGCCAGCAGGCCCCACAGCGGGAAAAACACCGGGGAGCTGTTTTTT,CASRPHSGKNTGELFF
NA,TRBJ2-2,NA,TRBV12-3/TRBV12-4,TGTGCCAGCAGTCCCAGCGGGCCCACCGGGGAGCTGTTTTTT,CASSPSGPTGELFF
few,TRBJ2-1,NA,TRBV28,TGTGCCAGCAGTTCACCTGGTGCGCATCAGTACAATGAGCAGTTCTTC,CASSSPGAHQYNEQFF
NA,TRBJ2-5,NA,TRBV29-1,TGCAGCGGGGGGGGACAGAGACAAGAGACCCAGTACTTC,CSGGGQRQETQYF
NA,TRBJ1-1,NA,TRBV6-5,TGTGCCAGCAGTTACTCTTTCGTGAACACTGAAGCTTTCTTT,CASSYSFVNTEAFF
many,TRBJ2-7,NA,TRBV29-1,TGCAGCGTTGAAAAGGGGCCCTCCTACGAGCAGTACTTC,CSVEKGPSYEQYF
NA,TRBJ2-1,TRBD2,TRBV2,TGTGCCAGCAGCTCAGGGACTAGCGGGATAGAGGAGCAGTTCTTC,CASSSGTSGIEEQFF
NA,TRBJ2-2,NA,TRBV7-2,TGTGCCAGCAGCTTAATGGGTGGAGTAACCGGGGAGCTGTTTTTT,CASSLMGGVTGELFF
NA,TRBJ2-1,NA,TRBV11-2,TGTGCCAGCAGCTTATTAGCTCTTCCCTTGTACAATGAGCAGTTCTTC,CASSLLALPLYNEQFF
few,TRBJ2-5,TRBD2,TRBV7-2,TGTGCCAGCAGCTACGTAGCGGGAGCACTTGAGACCCAGTACTTC,CASSYVAGALETQYF
few,TRBJ2-1,NA,TRBV2,TGTGCCAGCAGGTTTATGGGATCCAATGAGCAGTTCTTC,CASRFMGSNEQFF
NA,TRBJ2-1,TRBD2,TRBV4-1,TGCGCCAGCAGCCAAGATAATTCGGGACTAGCGTTCAATGAGCAGTTCTTC,CASSQDNSGLAFNEQFF
NA,TRBJ2-5,NA,TRBV7-6,TGTGCCAGCAGCTTAGAGGGTCCCGGACAAAGGGAGACCCAGTACTTC,CASSLEGPGQRETQYF
many,TRBJ2-1,NA,TRBV20-1,TGCAGTGCTAGAGATCCTGGCGTCAATGAGCAGTTCTTC,CSARDPGVNEQFF
many,TRBJ2-5,NA,TRBV20-1,TGCAGTGCAACCCGACCCTTTTCCCGGGAGACCCAGTACTTC,CSATRPFSRETQYF
few,TRBJ2-1,NA,TRBV3-1,TGTGCCAGCAGCCGTCGGGCGGGGGCGGCAGACAATGAGCAGTTCTTC,CASSRRAGAADNEQFF
NA,TRBJ2-5,NA,TRBV20-1,TGCAGTGCTAGCCCCGGATGGGAGACCCAGTACTTC,CSASPGWETQYF
NA,TRBJ2-1,NA,TRBV5-5,TGTGCCAGCAGCTTCGAGGGTACAGGCTACAATGAGCAGTTCTTC,CASSFEGTGYNEQFF
many,TRBJ1-4,NA,TRBV12-3/TRBV12-4,TGTGCCAGCAGTCAACAGGTGTCTCGTGAAAAACTGTTTTTT,CASSQQVSREKLFF
many,TRBJ2-3,TRBD1,TRBV5-5,TGTGCCAGCAGCAAAGACAGGGGTACTCACACAGATACGCAGTATTTT,CASSKDRGTHTDTQYF
many,TRBJ2-2,TRBD2,TRBV12-3/TRBV12-4,TGTGCCAGCACCCCAGGAGGGACTACCTGGAACACCGGGGAGCTGTTTTTT,CASTPGGTTWNTGELFF
NA,TRBJ2-6,NA,TRBV15,TGTGCCACCAGCAGAGATAGGGTTGGGGCCAACGTCCTGACTTTC,CATSRDRVGANVLTF
few,TRBJ2-5,TRBD2,TRBV18,TGTGCCAGCTCACCAGCTAGCGGGAGGCCGGAGACCCAGTACTTC,CASSPASGRPETQYF